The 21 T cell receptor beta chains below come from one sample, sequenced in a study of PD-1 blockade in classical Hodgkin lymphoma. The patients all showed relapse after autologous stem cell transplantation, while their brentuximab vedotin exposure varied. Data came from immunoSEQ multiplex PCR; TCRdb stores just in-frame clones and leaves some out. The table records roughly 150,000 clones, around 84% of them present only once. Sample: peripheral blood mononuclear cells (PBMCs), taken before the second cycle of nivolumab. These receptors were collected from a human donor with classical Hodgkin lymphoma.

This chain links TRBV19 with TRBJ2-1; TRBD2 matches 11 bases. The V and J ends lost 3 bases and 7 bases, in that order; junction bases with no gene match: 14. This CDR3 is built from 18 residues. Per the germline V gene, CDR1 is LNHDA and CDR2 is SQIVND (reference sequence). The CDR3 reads CASSIPLRLAGIGNEQFF. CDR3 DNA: TGTGCCAGTAGTATTCCCCTTCGACTAGCGGGAATAGGGAATGAGCAGTTCTTC.

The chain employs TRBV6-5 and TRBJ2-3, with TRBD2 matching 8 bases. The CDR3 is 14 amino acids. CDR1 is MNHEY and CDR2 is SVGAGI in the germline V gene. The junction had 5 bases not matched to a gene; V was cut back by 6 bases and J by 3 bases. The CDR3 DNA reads TGTGCCAGCAGCCGGACTAGCTGGACAGATACGCAGTATTTT. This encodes CASSRTSWTDTQYF.

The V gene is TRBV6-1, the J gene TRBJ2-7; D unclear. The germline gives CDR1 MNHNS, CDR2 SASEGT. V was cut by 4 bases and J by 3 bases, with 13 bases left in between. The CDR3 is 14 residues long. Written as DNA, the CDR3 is TGTGCCAGCAGTGGGCCCCTAACCTTCTACGAGCAGTACTTC. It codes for CASSGPLTFYEQYF.

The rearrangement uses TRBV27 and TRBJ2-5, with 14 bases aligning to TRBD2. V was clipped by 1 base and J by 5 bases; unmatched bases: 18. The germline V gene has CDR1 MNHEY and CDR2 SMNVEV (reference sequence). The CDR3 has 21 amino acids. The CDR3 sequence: CASSLFPYQTTSGRARETQYF. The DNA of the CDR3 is TGTGCCAGCAGTTTATTCCCCTACCAGACGACTAGCGGGAGGGCGCGGGAGACCCAGTACTTC.

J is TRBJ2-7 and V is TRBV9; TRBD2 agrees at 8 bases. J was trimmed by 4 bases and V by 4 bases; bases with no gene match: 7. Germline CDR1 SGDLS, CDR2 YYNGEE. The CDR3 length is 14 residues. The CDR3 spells CASSPNSGIYEQYF. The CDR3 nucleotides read TGTGCCAGCAGCCCCAATAGCGGGATATACGAGCAGTACTTC.

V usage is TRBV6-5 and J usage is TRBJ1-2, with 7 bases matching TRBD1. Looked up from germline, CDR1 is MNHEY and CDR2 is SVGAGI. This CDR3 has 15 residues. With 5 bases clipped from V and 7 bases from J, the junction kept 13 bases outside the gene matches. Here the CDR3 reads CASSVDRNRLSGYTF. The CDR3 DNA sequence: TGTGCCAGCAGTGTGGACAGGAACAGGCTCTCTGGCTACACCTTC.

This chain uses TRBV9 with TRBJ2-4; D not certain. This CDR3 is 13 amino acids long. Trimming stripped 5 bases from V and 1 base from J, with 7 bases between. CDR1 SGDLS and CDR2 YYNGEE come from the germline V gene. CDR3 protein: CASSGPAKNIQYF. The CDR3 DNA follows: TGTGCCAGCAGTGGGCCGGCCAAAAACATTCAGTACTTC.

Here the CDR3 reads CASSFKRGSGSNEQFF. The CDR3 nucleotides are TGTGCCAGCAGCTTCAAAAGGGGTAGCGGGAGCAATGAGCAGTTCTTC. The V call is TRBV7-8, the J call TRBJ2-1; 9 bases match TRBD2. Germline V lookup: CDR1 SGHVS, CDR2 FQNEAQ. Trimming cost V 3 bases and J 6 bases; bases outside gene matches: 9. The CDR3 spans 16 residues.

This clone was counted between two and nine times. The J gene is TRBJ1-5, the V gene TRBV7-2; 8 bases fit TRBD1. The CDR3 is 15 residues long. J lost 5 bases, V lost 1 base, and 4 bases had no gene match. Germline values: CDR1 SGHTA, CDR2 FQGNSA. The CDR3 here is CASSLEGRGHQPQHF. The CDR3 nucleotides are TGTGCCAGCAGCTTAGAGGGCAGGGGGCATCAGCCCCAGCATTTT.

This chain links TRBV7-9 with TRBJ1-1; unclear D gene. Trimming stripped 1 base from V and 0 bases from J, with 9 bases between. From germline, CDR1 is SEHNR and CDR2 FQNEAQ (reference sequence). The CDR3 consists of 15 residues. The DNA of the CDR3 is TGTGCCAGCAGCTTAGGAGTCGGCTTGAACACTGAAGCTTTCTTT. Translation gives CASSLGVGLNTEAFF.

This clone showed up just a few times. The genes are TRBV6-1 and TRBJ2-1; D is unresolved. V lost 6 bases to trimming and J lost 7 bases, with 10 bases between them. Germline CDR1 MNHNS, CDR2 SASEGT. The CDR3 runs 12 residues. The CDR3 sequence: CASRNFFNEQFF. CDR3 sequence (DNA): TGTGCCAGCAGGAACTTTTTTAATGAGCAGTTCTTC.

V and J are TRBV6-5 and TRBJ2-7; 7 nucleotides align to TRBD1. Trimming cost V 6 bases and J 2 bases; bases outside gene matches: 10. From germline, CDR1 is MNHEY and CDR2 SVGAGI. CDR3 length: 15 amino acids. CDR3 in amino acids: CASRRLGQYAYEQYF. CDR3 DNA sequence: TGTGCCAGCAGGCGCTTGGGACAGTACGCCTACGAGCAGTACTTC.

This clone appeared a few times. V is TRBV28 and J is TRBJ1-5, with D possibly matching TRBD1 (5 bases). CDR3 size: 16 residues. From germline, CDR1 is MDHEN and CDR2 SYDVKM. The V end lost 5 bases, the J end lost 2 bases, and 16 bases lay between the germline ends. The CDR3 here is CASSPAQGSGNQPQHF. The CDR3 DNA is TGTGCCAGCAGTCCCGCGCAGGGCAGCGGCAATCAGCCCCAGCATTTT.

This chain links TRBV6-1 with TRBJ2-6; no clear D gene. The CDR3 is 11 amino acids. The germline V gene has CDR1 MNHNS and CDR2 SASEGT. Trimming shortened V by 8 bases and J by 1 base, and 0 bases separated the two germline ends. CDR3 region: CASSGANVLTF. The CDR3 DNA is TGTGCCAGCTCTGGGGCCAACGTCCTGACTTTC.

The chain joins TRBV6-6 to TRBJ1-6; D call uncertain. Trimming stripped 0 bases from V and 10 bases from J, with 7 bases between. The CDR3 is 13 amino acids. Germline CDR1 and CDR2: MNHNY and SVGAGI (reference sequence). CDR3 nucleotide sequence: TGTGCCAGCAGTTACTCGGTGGAATCACCCCTCCACTTT. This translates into CASSYSVESPLHF.

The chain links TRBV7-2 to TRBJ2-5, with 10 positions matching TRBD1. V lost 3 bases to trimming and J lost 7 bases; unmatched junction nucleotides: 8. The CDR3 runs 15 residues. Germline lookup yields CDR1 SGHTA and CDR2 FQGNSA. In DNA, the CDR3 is TGTGCCAGCAGCTTTCAGAGGGACAGGGGTGTGACCCAGTACTTC. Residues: CASSFQRDRGVTQYF.

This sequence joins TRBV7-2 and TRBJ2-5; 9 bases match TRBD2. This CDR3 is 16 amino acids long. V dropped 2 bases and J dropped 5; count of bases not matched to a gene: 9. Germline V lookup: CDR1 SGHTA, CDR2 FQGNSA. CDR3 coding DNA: TGTGCCAGCAGCTTAATAGCGGGAGATAATAGGGAGACCCAGTACTTC. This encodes CASSLIAGDNRETQYF.

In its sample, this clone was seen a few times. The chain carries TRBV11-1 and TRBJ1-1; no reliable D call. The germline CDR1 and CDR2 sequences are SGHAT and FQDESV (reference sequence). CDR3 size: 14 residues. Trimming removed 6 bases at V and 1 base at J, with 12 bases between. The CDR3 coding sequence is TGTGCCAGCAGGGAGGTAAACCAGAACACTGAAGCTTTCTTT. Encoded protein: CASREVNQNTEAFF.

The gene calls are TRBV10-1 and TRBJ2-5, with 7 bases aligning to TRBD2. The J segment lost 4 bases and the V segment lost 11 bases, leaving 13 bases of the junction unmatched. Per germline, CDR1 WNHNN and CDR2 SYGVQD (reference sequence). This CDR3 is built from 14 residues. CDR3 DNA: TGCGCCCCCTGCTCTTGGGGGGGGAGAGAGACCCAGTACTTC. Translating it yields CAPCSWGGRETQYF.

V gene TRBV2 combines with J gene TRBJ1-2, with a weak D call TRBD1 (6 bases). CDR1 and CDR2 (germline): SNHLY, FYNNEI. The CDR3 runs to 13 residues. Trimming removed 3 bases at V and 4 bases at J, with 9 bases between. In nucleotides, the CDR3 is TGTGCCAGCAGTGATTGGGACACCTATGGCTACACCTTC. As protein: CASSDWDTYGYTF. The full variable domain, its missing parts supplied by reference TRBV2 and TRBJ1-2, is EPEVTQTPSHQVTQMGQEVILRCVPISNHLYFYWYRQILGQKVEFLVSFYNNEISEKSEIFDDQFSVERPDGSNFTLKIRSTKLEDSAMYFCASSDWDTYGYTFGSGTRLTVV.

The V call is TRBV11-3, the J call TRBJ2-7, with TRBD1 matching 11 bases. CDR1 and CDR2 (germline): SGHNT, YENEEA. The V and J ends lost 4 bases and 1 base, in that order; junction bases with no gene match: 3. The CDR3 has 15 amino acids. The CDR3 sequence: CASSSWDRGSYEQYF. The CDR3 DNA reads TGTGCCAGCAGCTCCTGGGACAGGGGGTCCTACGAGCAGTACTTC.